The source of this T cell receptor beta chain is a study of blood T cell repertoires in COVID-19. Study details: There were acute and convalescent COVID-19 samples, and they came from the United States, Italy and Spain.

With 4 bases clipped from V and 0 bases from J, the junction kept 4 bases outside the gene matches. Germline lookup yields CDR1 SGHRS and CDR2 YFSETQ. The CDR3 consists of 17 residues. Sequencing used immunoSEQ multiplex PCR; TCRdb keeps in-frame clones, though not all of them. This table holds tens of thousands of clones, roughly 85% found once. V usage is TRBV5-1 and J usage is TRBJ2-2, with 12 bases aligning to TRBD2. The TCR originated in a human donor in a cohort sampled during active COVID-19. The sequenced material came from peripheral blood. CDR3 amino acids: CASSPRTSGANTGELFF. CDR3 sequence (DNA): TGCGCCAGCAGCCCCCGGACTAGCGGGGCGAACACCGGGGAGCTGTTTTTT.